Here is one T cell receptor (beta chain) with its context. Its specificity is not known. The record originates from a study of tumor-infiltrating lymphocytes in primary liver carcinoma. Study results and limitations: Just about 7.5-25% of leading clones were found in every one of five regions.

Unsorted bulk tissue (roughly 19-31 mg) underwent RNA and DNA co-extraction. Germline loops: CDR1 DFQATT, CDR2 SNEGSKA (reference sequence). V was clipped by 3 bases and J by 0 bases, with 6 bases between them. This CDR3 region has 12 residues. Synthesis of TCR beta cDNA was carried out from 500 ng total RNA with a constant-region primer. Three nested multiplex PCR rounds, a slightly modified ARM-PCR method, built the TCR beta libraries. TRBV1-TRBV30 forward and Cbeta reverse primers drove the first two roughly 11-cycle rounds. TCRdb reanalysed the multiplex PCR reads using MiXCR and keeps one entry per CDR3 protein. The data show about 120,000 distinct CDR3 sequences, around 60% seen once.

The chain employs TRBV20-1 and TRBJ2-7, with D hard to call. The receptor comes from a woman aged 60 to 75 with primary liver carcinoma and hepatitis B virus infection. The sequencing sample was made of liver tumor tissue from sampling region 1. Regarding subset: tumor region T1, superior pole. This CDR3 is CSASKSSYEQYF. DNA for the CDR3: TGCAGTGCTAGTAAGAGCTCCTACGAGCAGTACTTC.